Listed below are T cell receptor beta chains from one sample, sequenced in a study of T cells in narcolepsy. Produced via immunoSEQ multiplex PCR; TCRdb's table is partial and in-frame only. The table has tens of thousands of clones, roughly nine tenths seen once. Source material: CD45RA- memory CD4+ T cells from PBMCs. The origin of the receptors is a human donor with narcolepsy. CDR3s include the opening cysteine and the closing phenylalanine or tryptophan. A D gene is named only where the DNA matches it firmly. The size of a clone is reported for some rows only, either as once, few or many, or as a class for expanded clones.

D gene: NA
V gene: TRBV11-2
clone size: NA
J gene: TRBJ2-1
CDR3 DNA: TGTGCCAGCAGCTGGGGGGATGAGCAGTTCTTC
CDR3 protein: CASSWGDEQFF

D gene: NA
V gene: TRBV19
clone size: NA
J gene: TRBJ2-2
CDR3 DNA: TGTGCCAGTAGTATAGATGACAGACCCACCGGGGAGCTGTTTTTT
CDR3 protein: CASSIDDRPTGELFF

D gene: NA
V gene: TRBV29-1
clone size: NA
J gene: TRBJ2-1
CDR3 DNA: TGCAGTGGGTTAAGGGCTAGCGAATTTGAGCAGTTCTTC
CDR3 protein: CSGLRASEFEQFF

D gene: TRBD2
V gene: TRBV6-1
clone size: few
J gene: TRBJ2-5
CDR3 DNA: TGTGCCAGCACTGCGGGGGTAGCGGGGGGAGAGACCCAGTACTTC
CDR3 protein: CASTAGVAGGETQYF

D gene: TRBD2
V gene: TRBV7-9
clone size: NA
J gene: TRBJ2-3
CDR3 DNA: TGTGCCAGCAGCTTGGGGACTAGCGCAGCAGATACGCAGTATTTT
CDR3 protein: CASSLGTSAADTQYF

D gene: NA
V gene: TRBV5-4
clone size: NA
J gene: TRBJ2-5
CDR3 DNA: TGTGCCAGCAGCGCCCCGGGGTTTCGGGAGACCCAGTACTTC
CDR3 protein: CASSAPGFRETQYF

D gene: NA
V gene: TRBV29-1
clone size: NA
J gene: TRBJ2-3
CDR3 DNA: TGCAGCGTTGAACGTGTGGGGGTTAGCACAGATACGCAGTATTTT
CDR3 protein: CSVERVGVSTDTQYF

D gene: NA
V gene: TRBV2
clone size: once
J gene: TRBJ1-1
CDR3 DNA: TGTGCCAGCAGTTCAAGTGGGAACACTGAAGCTTTCTTT
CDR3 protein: CASSSSGNTEAFF

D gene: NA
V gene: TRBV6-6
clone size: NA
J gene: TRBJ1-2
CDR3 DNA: TGCGCCAGCAGACCAACTTCAGGGGTGGGCTATGGCTACACCTTC
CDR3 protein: CASRPTSGVGYGYTF

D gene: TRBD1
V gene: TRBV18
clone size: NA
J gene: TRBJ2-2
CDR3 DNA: TGTGCCAGCTCACCGGATTTAATTGGACAGGGGAACACCGGGGAGCTGTTTTTT
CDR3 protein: CASSPDLIGQGNTGELFF

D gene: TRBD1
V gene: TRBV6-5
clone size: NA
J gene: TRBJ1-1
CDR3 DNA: TGTGCCAGCAGTTGGACGACAGGGGTAACTACTGAAGCTTTCTTT
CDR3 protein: CASSWTTGVTTEAFF

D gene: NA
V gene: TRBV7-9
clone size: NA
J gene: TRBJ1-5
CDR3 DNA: TGTGCCAGCAGCCCAGGCGGGGGCGCGGGGCAGCCCCAGCATTTT
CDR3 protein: CASSPGGGAGQPQHF

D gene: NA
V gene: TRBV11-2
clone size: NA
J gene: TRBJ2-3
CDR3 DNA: TGTGCCAGCAGCTTAGACGGTGTCCCCACAGATACGCAGTATTTT
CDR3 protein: CASSLDGVPTDTQYF

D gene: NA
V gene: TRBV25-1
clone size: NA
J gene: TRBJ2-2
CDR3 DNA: TGTGCCAGCAGTGAATGGGCGGGTCAGGGTAGCACCGGGGAGCTGTTTTTT
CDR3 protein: CASSEWAGQGSTGELFF

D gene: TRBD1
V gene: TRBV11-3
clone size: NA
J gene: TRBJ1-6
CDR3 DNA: TGTGCCAGCAGCTTACCCCCGCAGGGGGCCTGGGTTTCACCCCTCCACTTT
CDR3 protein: CASSLPPQGAWVSPLHF

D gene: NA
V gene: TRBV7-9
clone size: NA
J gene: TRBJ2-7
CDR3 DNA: TGTGCCAGCAGCCCGACTTCAACGTTTGAGCAGTACTTC
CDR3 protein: CASSPTSTFEQYF

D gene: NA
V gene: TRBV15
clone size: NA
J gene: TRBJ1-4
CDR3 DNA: TGTGCCACCAGCAGACCTCAGGAGGACCCTAATGAAAAACTGTTTTTT
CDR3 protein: CATSRPQEDPNEKLFF

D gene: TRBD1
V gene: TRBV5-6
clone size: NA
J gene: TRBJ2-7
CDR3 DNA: TGTGCCAGCACCTCGACAGGGGTCGAGCAGTACTTC
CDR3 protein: CASTSTGVEQYF

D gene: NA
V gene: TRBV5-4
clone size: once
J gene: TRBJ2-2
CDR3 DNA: TGTGCCAGCAGCTTGGATCTCGGGATGAACACCGGGGAGCTGTTTTTT
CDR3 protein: CASSLDLGMNTGELFF

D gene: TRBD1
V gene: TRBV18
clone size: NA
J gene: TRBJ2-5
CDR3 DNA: TGTGCCAGCTCACCAAGGATAGCAGGGGGCGCAGAGACCCAGTACTTC
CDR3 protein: CASSPRIAGGAETQYF

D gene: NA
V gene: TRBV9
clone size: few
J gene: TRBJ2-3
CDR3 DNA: TGTGCCAGCAGCGTAGGGTGGGAAGATACGCAGTATTTT
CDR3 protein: CASSVGWEDTQYF

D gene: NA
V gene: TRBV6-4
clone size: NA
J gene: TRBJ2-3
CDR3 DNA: TGTGCCAGCAGTGATACATATCGGGGCAAAGATACGCAGTATTTT
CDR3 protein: CASSDTYRGKDTQYF

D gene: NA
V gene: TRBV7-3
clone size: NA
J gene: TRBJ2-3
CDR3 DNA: TGTGCCAGCAGCTTCCAGGGACCCACAGATACGCAGTATTTT
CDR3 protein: CASSFQGPTDTQYF

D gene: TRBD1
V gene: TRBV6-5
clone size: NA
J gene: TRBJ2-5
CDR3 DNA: TGTGCCACCAAAAAGGGACAGGGCAGTTTGGCCCAGTACTTC
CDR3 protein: CATKKGQGSLAQYF

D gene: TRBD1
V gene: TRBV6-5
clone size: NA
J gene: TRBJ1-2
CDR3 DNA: TGTGCCAGCAGTTACATGGGGACAGGGCTATACTATGGCTACACCTTC
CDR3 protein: CASSYMGTGLYYGYTF

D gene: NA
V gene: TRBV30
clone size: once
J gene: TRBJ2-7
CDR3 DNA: TGTGCCTGGAGTGTGAAAGGGGCCTACGAGCAGTACTTC
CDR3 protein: CAWSVKGAYEQYF

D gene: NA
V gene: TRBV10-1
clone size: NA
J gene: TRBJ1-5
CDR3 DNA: TGCGCCAGCAATCGCGAAGTCCGCCTCTCGGTGATTGTACCCCAGCATTTT
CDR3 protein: CASNREVRLSVIVPQHF

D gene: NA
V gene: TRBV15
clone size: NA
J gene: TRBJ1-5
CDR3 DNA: TGTGCCACCAGCAGAGATCATCTAATCGGGCAGCCCCAGCATTTT
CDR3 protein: CATSRDHLIGQPQHF

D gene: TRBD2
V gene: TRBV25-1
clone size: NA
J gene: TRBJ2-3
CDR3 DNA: TGTGCCAGCAGTGAGGGACTAGCGGGGGCAGATACGCAGTATTTT
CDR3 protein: CASSEGLAGADTQYF

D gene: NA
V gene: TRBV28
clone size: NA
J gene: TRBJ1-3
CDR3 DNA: TGTGCCAGCAGTTTGGGGGGATTGGGAAACACCATATATTTT
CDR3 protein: CASSLGGLGNTIYF

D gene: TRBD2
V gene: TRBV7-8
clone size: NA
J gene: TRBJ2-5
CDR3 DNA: TGTGCCAGCAGCTTAGTACCGACTAGCGGGTTGCAAGAGACCCAGTACTTC
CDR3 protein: CASSLVPTSGLQETQYF

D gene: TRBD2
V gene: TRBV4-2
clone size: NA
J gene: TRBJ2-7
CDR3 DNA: TGTGCCAGCAGCCAAGAGTGGGGGGGGTTC
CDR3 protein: CASSQEWGGF

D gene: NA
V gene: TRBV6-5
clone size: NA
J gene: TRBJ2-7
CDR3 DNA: TGTGCCAGCAGTTACTATGCTGGGACCGAGCAGTACTTC
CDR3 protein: CASSYYAGTEQYF

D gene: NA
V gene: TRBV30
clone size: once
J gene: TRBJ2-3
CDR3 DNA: TGTGCCTGGAGTGTCTCGGATCGTACGCAGTATTTT
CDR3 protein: CAWSVSDRTQYF

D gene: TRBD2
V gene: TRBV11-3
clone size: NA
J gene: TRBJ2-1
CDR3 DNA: TGTGCCAGCACCCGGACTAGCGGGGGGGCCCATGAGCAGTTCTTC
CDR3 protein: CASTRTSGGAHEQFF

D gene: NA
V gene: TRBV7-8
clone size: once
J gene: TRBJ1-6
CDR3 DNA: TGTGCCAGCAGCTCGGGGATTTCCTATAATTCACCCCTCCACTTT
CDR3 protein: CASSSGISYNSPLHF

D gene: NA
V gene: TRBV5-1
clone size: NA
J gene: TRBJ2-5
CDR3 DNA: TGCGCCAGCAGCTTGGAGGGGAGAGAGACCCAGTACTTC
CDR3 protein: CASSLEGRETQYF

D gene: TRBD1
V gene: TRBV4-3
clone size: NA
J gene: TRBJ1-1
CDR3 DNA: TGCGCCAGCAACCAAAAGGCACAGGGGGGAAACACTGAAGCTTTCTTT
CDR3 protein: CASNQKAQGGNTEAFF

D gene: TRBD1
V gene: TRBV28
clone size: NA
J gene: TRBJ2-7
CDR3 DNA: TGTGCCAGCAGTCAAAGGACAGGGGGCTTCACCTACGAGCAGTACTTC
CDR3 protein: CASSQRTGGFTYEQYF

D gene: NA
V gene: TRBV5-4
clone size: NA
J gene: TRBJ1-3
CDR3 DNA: TGTGCCAGCAGCTTGGCCGGAGGACGCCGGGGAAACACCATATATTTT
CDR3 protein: CASSLAGGRRGNTIYF